This passage covers 20 T cell receptor beta chains from one sample sequenced in a study of OX40 agonist ivuxolimab in advanced cancers. Sequencing was performed with immunoSEQ multiplex PCR; in TCRdb, only in-frame clones are kept and a portion is missing. The data show roughly 72,000 clones, approximately 84% seen once. Here the sequenced sample was CD4+ or CD8+ T cells sorted from blood, taken in a trial of the OX40 agonist ivuxolimab. The receptor source for this set is an adult with an advanced solid tumor such as melanoma, head and neck, liver or kidney cancer.

In DNA, the CDR3 is TGCGCCAGCAGCCGACAGGGTGAGAGCTACGAGCAGTACTTC. Residues: CASSRQGESYEQYF. The V gene is TRBV5-1, the J gene TRBJ2-7; TRBD1 agrees at 7 bases. The germline CDR1 and CDR2 sequences are SGHRS and YFSETQ. V lost 4 bases, J lost 3 bases, and 7 bases stayed unmatched. The CDR3 is 14 residues long.

This clone showed up just a few times. V and J are TRBV7-2 and TRBJ1-5; TRBD1 aligns across 7 bases. Germline loops: CDR1 SGHTA, CDR2 FQGNSA. V shed 3 bases and J 1 base; nucleotides not matched to a gene: 3. The CDR3 consists of 15 residues. CDR3 coding DNA: TGTGCCAGCAGCTTGGACAGGTTGAGCAATCAGCCCCAGCATTTT. It is translated as CASSLDRLSNQPQHF.

CDR3 region: CAWDLRSGRAYNEQFF. The CDR3 coding sequence is TGTGCCTGGGACCTTCGGAGCGGGAGGGCCTACAATGAGCAGTTCTTC. The V call is TRBV30, the J call TRBJ2-1; 10 bases align to TRBD2. The junction had 9 bases not matched to a gene; V was cut back by 5 bases and J by 2 bases. The CDR3 loop spans 16 amino acids. Looked up from germline, CDR1 is GTSNPN and CDR2 is SVGIG (reference sequence).

This chain links TRBV10-3 with TRBJ2-7, with D perhaps TRBD1 (6 bases). From germline, CDR1 is ENHRY and CDR2 SYGVKD. This CDR3 is 13 amino acids long. V was trimmed by 5 bases and J by 1 base, leaving 9 bases between them. The CDR3 region has the DNA TGTGCCATCAGTACAGGGAATTCCTACGAGCAGTACTTC. The encoded protein is CAISTGNSYEQYF.

This clone came up a few times. The chain uses TRBV6-6 and TRBJ2-1; unclear D gene. V was shortened by 2 bases and J by 8 bases, with 13 bases between the two germline ends. The germline V gene has CDR1 MNHNY and CDR2 SVGAGI (reference sequence). This CDR3 comprises 14 residues. CDR3 residues: CASSYRTTTDEQFF. As DNA, the CDR3 is TGTGCCAGCAGTTACCGGACCACGACCGATGAGCAGTTCTTC.

This clone was seen more than once but under ten times. The CDR3 DNA sequence: TGCGCCAGCAGCTCCTCGACAGGAACCTACGAGCAGTACTTC. It is translated as CASSSSTGTYEQYF. The rearrangement joins TRBV5-1 to TRBJ2-7, with D tentatively TRBD1 (6 bases). This CDR3 comprises 14 residues. The V end was cut by 3 bases, the J end by 2 bases, with 12 bases between. CDR1 is SGHRS, CDR2 YFSETQ, per germline.

CDR3 sequence: CASSLVGENTEAFF. The CDR3 DNA sequence: TGTGCCAGCAGCTTGGTCGGGGAGAACACTGAAGCTTTCTTT. V gene TRBV7-6 combines with J gene TRBJ1-1; no clear D gene. The germline V gene encodes CDR1 SGHVS and CDR2 FNYEAQ. The CDR3 runs 14 residues. The V end was cut by 3 bases, the J end by 1 base, with 9 bases between.

The V gene is TRBV18, the J gene TRBJ1-5; D ambiguous. V was shortened by 0 bases and J by 3 bases, with 9 bases between the two germline ends. Germline V gives CDR1 KGHSH, CDR2 LQKENI. The CDR3 has 15 residues. The CDR3 DNA follows: TGTGCCAGCTCACCACCTGGAGGGTCCAATCAGCCCCAGCATTTT. This codes for CASSPPGGSNQPQHF.

The V call is TRBV30, the J call TRBJ2-7, with no clear D. The length of the CDR3 is 12 residues. The germline V and J ends were trimmed by 0 bases and 4 bases, with 7 bases remaining between them. The germline gives CDR1 GTSNPN, CDR2 SVGIG (reference sequence). DNA for the CDR3: TGTGCCTGGAGTGTACAATGGTACGAGCAGTACTTC. This encodes CAWSVQWYEQYF.

The chain has TRBV7-2 and TRBJ2-1; 15 bases match TRBD2. The ends lost 7 bases at V and 4 bases at J; junction bases unmatched: 2. The CDR3 spans 15 residues. Germline CDR1 SGHTA, CDR2 FQGNSA. This CDR3 is CASKGTSGGYNEQFF. CDR3 nucleotides: TGTGCCAGCAAAGGGACTAGCGGGGGGTACAATGAGCAGTTCTTC.

The J gene is TRBJ1-5, the V gene TRBV7-6; no reliable D call. V lost 5 bases and J 8 bases, leaving 13 bases between the germline ends. Germline V gives CDR1 SGHVS, CDR2 FNYEAQ. The CDR3 extends over 13 amino acids. CDR3 sequence reads: CASSLGPWKPQHF. Written as DNA, the CDR3 is TGTGCCAGCAGCCTCGGACCCTGGAAGCCCCAGCATTTT.

The chain uses TRBV7-9 and TRBJ1-1; D is uncertain. Germline CDR1 reads SEHNR; CDR2 reads FQNEAQ (reference sequence). V lost 2 bases and J 1 base, leaving 5 bases between the germline ends. The CDR3 runs 13 residues. Written as DNA, the CDR3 is TGTGCCAGCAGCTTATCTGCGAACACTGAAGCTTTCTTT. It is translated as CASSLSANTEAFF.

The CDR3 loop is CASSRQVSSDEQYF. DNA of the CDR3: TGTGCCAGCAGTCGACAGGTTTCATCTGACGAGCAGTACTTC. This sequence joins TRBV27 and TRBJ2-7, with a tentative D call TRBD1 (6 bases). This CDR3 has 14 residues. Germline CDR1 MNHEY, CDR2 SMNVEV (reference sequence). V gave up 5 bases and J gave up 5 bases, with 16 bases separating them.

The V gene is TRBV5-5, the J gene TRBJ2-3; D is ambiguous. The V gene's germline CDR1 is SGHKS and CDR2 YYEKEE (reference sequence). V shed 2 bases and J shed 2 bases, with 15 bases lying between them. This CDR3 is built from 16 residues. CDR3 sequence (DNA): TGTGCCAGCAGCTTCCTTGGCAGGATTTACACAGATACGCAGTATTTT. It yields the protein CASSFLGRIYTDTQYF.

This clone was seen a few times. V and J are TRBV15 and TRBJ2-1; 12 positions agree with TRBD2. Trimming removed 5 bases from V and 9 bases from J; junction bases left unmatched: 8. CDR3 length: 15 residues. Germline V gene sequence: CDR1 LNHNV, CDR2 YYDKDF (reference sequence). CDR3 DNA: TGTGCCACCAGCCCTCGGACTAGCGGGGCGGGTGAGCAGTTCTTC. It specifies CATSPRTSGAGEQFF. Based on the CDR3 plus reference TRBV15 and TRBJ2-1, the full variable domain is DAMVIQNPRYQVTQFGKPVTLSCSQTLNHNVMYWYQQKSSQAPKLLFHYYDKDFNNEADTPDNFQSRRPNTSFCFLDIRSPGLGDTAMYLCATSPRTSGAGEQFFGPGTRLTVL.

Only one count was recorded for this clone. This rearrangement joins TRBV12-5 to TRBJ1-5; tentatively, D is TRBD1 (5 bases). Germline V gives CDR1 LGHNT, CDR2 FRNRAP. With 7 bases removed from V and 5 bases from J, the gap between germline ends came to 18 bases. This CDR3 comprises 15 residues. CDR3 sequence (DNA): TGTGCTAGTGCCTTCGCGCAGGGCGACCATCAGCCCCAGCATTTT. Amino acids: CASAFAQGDHQPQHF.

The sample holds a few counts of this clone. This chain links TRBV4-1 with TRBJ2-7, with TRBD1 matching over 7 bases. The CDR3 is 13 residues long. J gave up 2 bases and V 6 bases, and 4 bases lay outside the gene matches. Per germline, CDR1 MGHRA and CDR2 YSYEKL. In DNA form, the CDR3 reads TGCGCCAGCAGTCGGACAGGCCCCTACGAGCAGTACTTC. This translates into CASSRTGPYEQYF.

The chain recombines TRBV30 with TRBJ2-7; D is possibly TRBD1 or TRBD2 (5 bases each). The CDR3 covers 14 residues. CDR1 GTSNPN and CDR2 SVGIG come from the germline V gene (reference sequence). Trimming left V 3 bases short and J 2 bases short, with 14 bases between. CDR3 sequence (DNA): TGTGCCTGGAGCTCCGGGACCTCCCCCTACGAGCAGTACTTC. It yields the protein CAWSSGTSPYEQYF.

The J gene is TRBJ2-7, the V gene TRBV18, with 7 bases aligning to TRBD1. The V and J ends lost 2 bases and 0 bases, in that order; junction bases with no gene match: 4. The germline CDR1 and CDR2 sequences are KGHSH and LQKENI. The CDR3 is 15 amino acids. CDR3 sequence reads: CASSPDRESSYEQYF. The CDR3 coding sequence is TGTGCCAGCTCACCAGACAGGGAGAGCTCCTACGAGCAGTACTTC. Using reference TRBV18 and TRBJ2-7 for the parts outside the CDR3, the full variable domain is NAGVMQNPRHLVRRRGQEARLRCSPMKGHSHVYWYRQLPEEGLKFMVYLQKENIIDESGMPKERFSAEFPKEGPSILRIQQVVRGDSAAYFCASSPDRESSYEQYFGPGTRLTVT.

The chain joins TRBV4-3 to TRBJ2-5, with D tentatively TRBD2 (5 bases). V was cut by 4 bases and J by 4 bases, with 16 bases left in between. Per the germline V gene, CDR1 is LGHNA and CDR2 is YSLEER. The CDR3 has 15 amino acids. The CDR3 bases are TGCGCCAGCAGCCGCCAAAATTCGGCGGGAGAGACCCAGTACTTC. It codes for CASSRQNSAGETQYF.